This passage covers 27 T cell receptor beta chains from one sample sequenced in a study of lymphopenia after photon versus proton radiotherapy. The assay was immunoSEQ multiplex PCR, and TCRdb's table has in-frame clones only and misses some. Here the sample spans some 20,000 clones, about nine tenths being singletons. The sample here was peripheral blood, taken from a patient treated with proton-based radiotherapy. The source is a man aged 70 or older with pancreatic cancer.

V is TRBV11-3 and J is TRBJ2-5; D call uncertain. The CDR3 is 13 amino acids. The germline V gene encodes CDR1 SGHNT and CDR2 YENEEA. Deletions cut 2 bases from V and 4 bases from J, with 8 bases between. DNA for the CDR3: TGTGCCAGCAGCTTAAACTCGGGAGAGACCCAGTACTTC. It yields the protein CASSLNSGETQYF.

V gene TRBV5-4 combines with J gene TRBJ1-3; D is uncertain. V was pared by 4 bases and J by 0 bases, with 14 bases between. Germline assignment: CDR1 SGHNT and CDR2 YYREEE (reference sequence). This CDR3 has 16 residues. CDR3 loop: CASSPDFDISGNTIYF. The CDR3 coding sequence is TGTGCCAGCAGCCCGGACTTCGACATCTCTGGAAACACCATATATTTT. The entire variable domain, with the rest obtained from reference TRBV5-4 and TRBJ1-3, is as follows: ETGVTQSPTHLIKTRGQQVTLRCSSQSGHNTVSWYQQALGQGPQFIFQYYREEENGRGNFPPRFSGLQFPNYSSELNVNALELDDSALYLCASSPDFDISGNTIYFGEGSWLTVV.

The V gene is TRBV7-6, the J gene TRBJ1-1; D not certain. The germline CDR1 and CDR2 sequences are SGHVS and FNYEAQ. The V end was cut by 5 bases, the J end by 7 bases, with 14 bases between. CDR3 length equals 13 residues. CDR3 protein: CASSLVQDREAFF. The CDR3 coding sequence is TGTGCCAGCAGCCTCGTTCAGGACCGTGAAGCTTTCTTT. The complete variable domain, with remaining parts taken from reference TRBV7-6 and TRBJ1-1, reads GAGVSQSPRYKVTKRGQDVALRCDPISGHVSLYWYRQALGQGPEFLTYFNYEAQQDKSGLPNDRFSAERPEGSISTLTIQRTEQRDSAMYRCASSLVQDREAFFGQGTRLTVV.

The chain recombines TRBV10-3 with TRBJ1-5; D unclear. This CDR3 is 14 amino acids long. The ends were cut back, 6 bases at V and 7 bases at J, with 16 bases in the middle. Per germline, CDR1 ENHRY and CDR2 SYGVKD. DNA of the CDR3: TGTGCCATCAGCGGAGGAACGGAAGGGCAGCCCCAGCATTTT. Amino acids: CAISGGTEGQPQHF.

The genes are TRBV18 and TRBJ2-5; no clear D gene. The CDR3 runs to 14 residues. Germline V gene lookup returns CDR1 KGHSH and CDR2 LQKENI. Trimming removed 3 bases at V and 1 base at J, with 9 bases between. The CDR3 region has the DNA TGTGCCAGCTCACCTCGCGAGACCCAAGAGACCCAGTACTTC. Its translation: CASSPRETQETQYF. The complete variable domain, with remaining parts taken from reference TRBV18 and TRBJ2-5, reads NAGVMQNPRHLVRRRGQEARLRCSPMKGHSHVYWYRQLPEEGLKFMVYLQKENIIDESGMPKERFSAEFPKEGPSILRIQQVVRGDSAAYFCASSPRETQETQYFGPGTRLLVL.

The CDR3 nucleotides read TGCGCCAGCAGCTTGGGCGACAGGGATCAGTATGGCTACACCTTC. It is translated as CASSLGDRDQYGYTF. The chain links TRBV5-1 to TRBJ1-2; 7 bases align to TRBD1. J lost 5 bases, V lost 0 bases, and 7 bases had no gene match. There are 15 residues in the CDR3. Germline V lookup: CDR1 SGHRS, CDR2 YFSETQ.

The chain employs TRBV27 and TRBJ2-7; 8 bases line up with TRBD1. The CDR3 spans 14 residues. Germline CDR1 and CDR2: MNHEY and SMNVEV (reference sequence). The V segment lost 2 bases and the J segment 6 bases; nucleotides outside the gene matches: 6. Here the CDR3 reads CASSLGQGASEQYF. The CDR3, as DNA: TGTGCCAGCAGTTTAGGCCAGGGGGCGTCCGAGCAGTACTTC.

The chain recombines TRBV7-9 with TRBJ2-4; 8 nucleotides match TRBD2. The CDR3 has 16 residues. Per the germline V gene, CDR1 is SEHNR and CDR2 is FQNEAQ (reference sequence). V trimming: 5 bases; J trimming: 3 bases; junction bases outside the gene matches: 9. The CDR3 protein is CASSRSGSGSKNIQYF. CDR3 nucleotide sequence: TGTGCCAGCAGCCGCAGCGGAAGCGGGAGCAAAAACATTCAGTACTTC.

This clone has just a few counts. The J gene is TRBJ1-1, the V gene TRBV19, with a possible D match to TRBD1 (5 bases). This CDR3 is built from 12 residues. Germline V lookup: CDR1 LNHDA, CDR2 SQIVND (reference sequence). V shed 6 bases and J shed 8 bases, with 13 bases lying between them. CDR3 in DNA: TGTGCCAGTAGGCAAGGTGGGACGGAAGCTTTCTTT. Encoded protein: CASRQGGTEAFF.

The chain joins TRBV6-5 to TRBJ2-6, with D hard to call. Germline values: CDR1 MNHEY, CDR2 SVGAGI. The CDR3 has 15 amino acids. V shed 5 bases and J shed 1 base, with 9 bases lying between them. The CDR3 loop is CASSRIESGANVLTF. The CDR3 DNA follows: TGTGCCAGCAGTCGGATTGAATCTGGGGCCAACGTCCTGACTTTC.

The chain uses TRBV7-2 and TRBJ2-7; D remains ambiguous. This CDR3 comprises 12 residues. Germline values: CDR1 SGHTA, CDR2 FQGNSA. Trimming removed 1 base at V and 4 bases at J, with 5 bases between. The CDR3 sequence is CASSLVRYEQYF. The CDR3 coding sequence is TGTGCCAGCAGCTTAGTGCGTTACGAGCAGTACTTC.

The rearrangement links TRBV10-2 to TRBJ2-1, with unresolved D. From germline, CDR1 is WSHSY and CDR2 SAAADI. The CDR3 length is 16 residues. The ends were cut back, 2 bases at V and 0 bases at J, with 11 bases in the middle. CDR3 nucleotides: TGCGCCAGCAGTGAGCTCGGCAGCCGCTCCTACAATGAGCAGTTCTTC. This translates into CASSELGSRSYNEQFF.

The chain employs TRBV9 and TRBJ2-3, with 10 bases matching TRBD2. CDR3 length: 24 amino acids. V dropped 0 bases and J dropped 2; count of bases not matched to a gene: 27. Germline V gives CDR1 SGDLS, CDR2 YYNGEE. CDR3 region: CASSVDTSGRASSPPLGDTDTQYF. The CDR3 nucleotides read TGTGCCAGCAGCGTAGACACCAGCGGGAGGGCCTCATCCCCCCCGCTGGGGGACACAGATACGCAGTATTTT.

V gene TRBV19 combines with J gene TRBJ2-1; D unclear. CDR3 length equals 11 residues. Trimming took 4 bases from V and 9 from J, leaving 7 bases between them. Germline values: CDR1 LNHDA, CDR2 SQIVND (reference sequence). The CDR3 protein is CASSTPVEQFF. CDR3 in DNA: TGTGCCAGTAGTACCCCCGTTGAGCAGTTCTTC.

V and J are TRBV5-1 and TRBJ1-2; tentative D call: TRBD1 (5 bases). CDR1 is SGHRS, CDR2 YFSETQ, per germline. V was clipped by 2 bases and J by 5 bases, with 10 bases between them. The CDR3 is 13 amino acids. The CDR3 bases are TGCGCCAGCAGCTTCGGGGGGAGGTATGGCTACACCTTC. Its translation: CASSFGGRYGYTF.

This chain links TRBV19 with TRBJ1-2; the D gene is possibly TRBD1 (6 bases). The CDR3 sequence is 16 residues long. Germline V gene lookup returns CDR1 LNHDA and CDR2 SQIVND (reference sequence). Trimming took off 2 bases at V and 2 bases at J, with 15 bases between the two ends. The CDR3 loop is CASSITKGGKNYGYTF. CDR3 coding DNA: TGTGCCAGTAGTATAACGAAAGGGGGGAAGAACTATGGCTACACCTTC.

The chain recombines TRBV2 with TRBJ2-1; 8 bases are a match to TRBD2. Germline V lookup: CDR1 SNHLY, CDR2 FYNNEI. The V segment lost 7 bases and the J segment 7 bases; nucleotides outside the gene matches: 9. The CDR3 length is 14 residues. For the CDR3, the DNA is TGTGCCAGCACGAGGACTAGCACGGGGAATGAGCAGTTCTTC. Its translation is CASTRTSTGNEQFF. Supplemented by reference TRBV2 and TRBJ2-1, the full variable domain reads EPEVTQTPSHQVTQMGQEVILRCVPISNHLYFYWYRQILGQKVEFLVSFYNNEISEKSEIFDDQFSVERPDGSNFTLKIRSTKLEDSAMYFCASTRTSTGNEQFFGPGTRLTVL.

The chain links TRBV29-1 to TRBJ1-2, with D perhaps TRBD1 (5 bases). The CDR3 contains 13 residues. Germline CDR1 is SQVTM and CDR2 is ANQGSEA. Trimming removed 2 bases from V and 6 bases from J, with 13 bases in between. DNA of the CDR3: TGCAGCGTTGAATCCTTGCCGGGGGATGGCTACACCTTC. Residues: CSVESLPGDGYTF. Variable domain in full (rest from reference TRBV29-1 and TRBJ1-2): SAVISQKPSRDICQRGTSLTIQCQVDSQVTMMFWYRQQPGQSLTLIATANQGSEATYESGFVIDKFPISRPNLTFSTLTVSNMSPEDSSIYLCSVESLPGDGYTFGSGTRLTVV.

This clone appeared once. The V gene is TRBV7-9, the J gene TRBJ2-7; TRBD2 matches 14 bases. After removal of 5 bases from V and 4 bases from J, the junction contained 7 bases not matched to a gene. This CDR3 spans 16 amino acids. In germline, CDR1 is SEHNR, CDR2 FQNEAQ (reference sequence). The CDR3 nucleotides are TGTGCCAGCAGCCAGACTAGCGGGAGGGCATGGTACGAGCAGTACTTC. It yields the protein CASSQTSGRAWYEQYF.

J is TRBJ2-2 and V is TRBV6-4; no clear D. Germline values: CDR1 MRHNA, CDR2 SNTAGT. The CDR3 covers 13 residues. Trimming removed 3 bases from V and 7 bases from J, with 9 bases in between. As DNA, the CDR3 is TGTGCCAGCAGTGAAGAGGTTGGCGGGGAGCTGTTTTTT. As protein: CASSEEVGGELFF.

The genes are TRBV30 and TRBJ1-2, with D maybe TRBD1 (6 bases). V was pared by 6 bases and J by 4 bases, with 15 bases between. Looked up from germline, CDR1 is GTSNPN and CDR2 is SVGIG (reference sequence). The CDR3 sequence is 13 residues long. As DNA, the CDR3 is TGTGCCTGCCGACTGACGGACAGCTATGGCTACACCTTC. This encodes CACRLTDSYGYTF. The full variable domain, with the rest looked up from reference TRBV30 and TRBJ1-2, is SQTIHQWPATLVQPVGSPLSLECTVEGTSNPNLYWYRQAAGRGLQLLFYSVGIGQISSEVPQNLSASRPQDRQFILSSKKLLLSDSGFYLCACRLTDSYGYTFGSGTRLTVV.

The chain combines TRBV7-6 with TRBJ2-1; 8 bases line up with TRBD1. Per the germline V gene, CDR1 is SGHVS and CDR2 is FNYEAQ. The CDR3 extends over 15 amino acids. V trimming: 4 bases; J trimming: 7 bases; junction bases outside the gene matches: 9. DNA for the CDR3: TGTGCCAGCAGCTCAACAGGGGGTATGGGGAATGAGCAGTTCTTC. This sequence encodes CASSSTGGMGNEQFF.

The chain uses TRBV2 and TRBJ2-7; D is possibly TRBD1 (6 bases). The V and J ends lost 6 bases and 2 bases respectively, with 11 bases between them. The V gene's germline CDR1 is SNHLY and CDR2 FYNNEI. The CDR3 has 13 residues. The CDR3 here is CASRGRTAYEQYF. CDR3 DNA: TGTGCCAGCAGGGGACGGACAGCCTACGAGCAGTACTTC.

The rearrangement links TRBV4-2 to TRBJ1-4; D is unclear. The CDR3 runs to 17 residues. The V gene's germline CDR1 is LGHNA and CDR2 YNFKEQ. Trimming pared 4 bases from V and 4 bases from J, leaving 19 bases between. The CDR3 coding sequence is TGTGCCAGCAGCCGTCAAGAGGTCGGCGGCTATAATGAAAAACTGTTTTTT. Its protein is CASSRQEVGGYNEKLFF.

CDR3 bases: TGTGCCAGTAGGCTGGGGGGGCAGGTGAACACTGAAGCTTTCTTT. Translated: CASRLGGQVNTEAFF. This chain uses TRBV19 with TRBJ1-1; D possibly corresponds to TRBD1 (6 bases). The length of the CDR3 is 15 residues. The V and J ends lost 6 bases and 0 bases respectively, with 14 bases between them. Germline V gives CDR1 LNHDA, CDR2 SQIVND (reference sequence).

The chain uses TRBV6-5 and TRBJ1-5; D call uncertain. Trimming took 0 bases from V and 4 from J, leaving 7 bases between them. Germline CDR1 is MNHEY and CDR2 is SVGAGI. CDR3 length: 14 residues. The CDR3 bases are TGTGCCAGCAGTTACTCGCAAGAAAATCAGCCCCAGCATTTT. It yields the protein CASSYSQENQPQHF.

The chain carries TRBV4-1 and TRBJ1-2, with 7 bases lining up with TRBD1. V gave up 0 bases and J gave up 3 bases; unmatched junction bases: 7. CDR3 length equals 16 residues. CDR1 is MGHRA, CDR2 YSYEKL, per germline. The CDR3 reads CASSQDIRQGDYGYTF. DNA for the CDR3: TGCGCCAGCAGCCAAGATATTCGCCAGGGGGACTATGGCTACACCTTC.